This T cell receptor (beta chain) stems from a study of blood T cells in healthy people across ages. Study at large: Template switching caught about one barcoded beta molecule for each two T cells.

The germline CDR1 and CDR2 sequences are SGHDT and YYEEEE. This CDR3 has 17 amino acids. The ends lost 0 bases at V and 0 bases at J; junction bases unmatched: 7. With a J-beta primer mix and a sample-barcoded 5' primer, a second PCR ran about 7 to 12 cycles. Every cDNA molecule bore a tag from a template-switch adaptor containing 12 random nucleotides. One entry per CDR3 protein, called by TCRdb with MiXCR from the 5' RACE reads. This table holds about 810,000 distinct CDR3 sequences, around 34% found once. Each individual donor underwent a draw of approximately 10 milliliters of peripheral blood. Each sample yielded at least 6 million isolated PBMCs.

The sequence was obtained from a man between 18 and 29 years old in good health. The chain couples TRBV5-6 to TRBJ2-7, with 9 bases that match TRBD2. Input material: blood. CDR3 in DNA: TGTGCCAGCAGCTTGGCGGCTAGCGGGGTAAGCTCCTACGAGCAGTACTTC. Translated, it gives CASSLAASGVSSYEQYF.